A selection of T cell receptor beta chains follows, all from one sample in a study of T cell repertoires in ileal Crohn's disease. Clones were sequenced by immunoSEQ multiplex PCR, and TCRdb holds only the in-frame ones, with some missing. The repertoire has 11,000 to 15,000 clones, 84% of them found once; the top ten carry 5.5% to 7.5%. The sample taken for sequencing was ileal tissue. The receptors here all came from an adult with Crohn's disease. Each CDR3 is given without its conserved first and last residue. Each record gives: J gene, clone size, V gene, CDR3 protein. Expanded clones are given a class, and other clones once, few, many or no size at all.

J: TRBJ2-1; size: .; V: TRBV7-7; CDR3: ASSPRTEVNEQF
J: TRBJ2-7; size: .; V: TRBV7-9; CDR3: ASSLAGTPGSHEQY
J: TRBJ2-1; size: .; V: TRBV5-1; CDR3: ASSFGSSYNEQF
J: TRBJ1-6; size: .; V: TRBV2; CDR3: ASRASSQRSPLH
J: TRBJ2-5; size: .; V: TRBV6-1; CDR3: ASSVFSSGGQETQY
J: TRBJ1-2; size: .; V: TRBV19; CDR3: ASSRQGGVAGYT
J: TRBJ2-5; size: .; V: TRBV5-1; CDR3: ASSSRTSGGARETQY
J: TRBJ2-2; size: .; V: TRBV5-1; CDR3: ASSFRDRVPGELF
J: TRBJ1-5; size: .; V: TRBV28; CDR3: ASSFSRGSNQPQH
J: TRBJ1-1; size: .; V: TRBV4-3; CDR3: ASSQGRGTEAF
J: TRBJ1-3; size: .; V: TRBV2; CDR3: ASSGRQGTSGNTIY
J: TRBJ2-4; size: .; V: TRBV29-1; CDR3: SVTHTGEKNIQY
J: TRBJ2-2; size: .; V: TRBV5-1; CDR3: ASEGTGGNTGELF
J: TRBJ2-7; size: few; V: TRBV28; CDR3: ASRRTRNSYEQY
J: TRBJ2-7; size: .; V: TRBV6-5; CDR3: ASRPGWRYEQY
J: TRBJ1-6; size: once; V: TRBV4-2; CDR3: ASSQEWLQNSPLH
J: TRBJ2-3; size: few; V: TRBV7-2; CDR3: ASSLARTSGSRLDTQY
J: TRBJ2-7; size: .; V: TRBV29-1; CDR3: SVGVSIYEQY
J: TRBJ1-5; size: once; V: TRBV7-2; CDR3: ASEGGANQPQH
J: TRBJ2-7; size: few; V: TRBV5-1; CDR3: ASSSGLAGSYEQY
J: TRBJ1-2; size: once; V: TRBV28; CDR3: ASSRDTYLYGYT
J: TRBJ2-7; size: .; V: TRBV7-8; CDR3: ASSLASGAGYEQY
J: TRBJ2-7; size: few; V: TRBV7-2; CDR3: ASSSDAGGIPYEQY
J: TRBJ2-7; size: .; V: TRBV11-3; CDR3: ASSLGQVPYEQY
J: TRBJ1-2; size: .; V: TRBV29-1; CDR3: SVGTSRGYT
J: TRBJ2-1; size: once; V: TRBV5-1; CDR3: FKRAGDYNEQF
J: TRBJ2-2; size: .; V: TRBV28; CDR3: ASSLAGGAVAGELF
J: TRBJ2-7; size: .; V: TRBV7-9; CDR3: ASSLQRIGDEQY
J: TRBJ1-3; size: .; V: TRBV7-9; CDR3: ASSLGQGGGNTIY
J: TRBJ2-1; size: .; V: TRBV30; CDR3: AWQAGVGEQF
J: TRBJ2-5; size: once; V: TRBV19; CDR3: ASSVSVAPPGEQY
J: TRBJ2-2; size: .; V: TRBV6-5; CDR3: ASSTYRGTGELF
J: TRBJ1-6; size: .; V: TRBV7-2; CDR3: ASSLETTGISPLH
J: TRBJ1-2; size: .; V: TRBV4-1; CDR3: ASSQDGTGDYGYT
J: TRBJ1-2; size: .; V: TRBV28; CDR3: ASSLFGRGGRGYT
J: TRBJ1-1; size: few; V: TRBV28; CDR3: ASSDGGRDTEAF
J: TRBJ1-6; size: once; V: TRBV4-3; CDR3: ASSQVTGTNSPLH
J: TRBJ2-5; size: .; V: TRBV7-2; CDR3: ASSFDGGETQY
J: TRBJ2-7; size: .; V: TRBV5-6; CDR3: ASSRDRWRTYEQY
J: TRBJ2-5; size: .; V: TRBV30; CDR3: ASGRGATKETQY
J: TRBJ2-7; size: .; V: TRBV7-9; CDR3: ASSLVGRLSYEQY
J: TRBJ2-2; size: .; V: TRBV9; CDR3: ASSVLAGEIGELF
J: TRBJ2-5; size: .; V: TRBV30; CDR3: AWGGTLTGGQETQY
J: TRBJ1-2; size: once; V: TRBV30; CDR3: AWTLTGTPVYGYT
J: TRBJ2-2; size: .; V: TRBV7-2; CDR3: ASSLGVAGAGELF
J: TRBJ2-1; size: .; V: TRBV7-9; CDR3: ASSLAGGQYNEQF
J: TRBJ2-7; size: once; V: TRBV5-4; CDR3: ASSSGPSGSLYEQY
J: TRBJ2-7; size: .; V: TRBV9; CDR3: ASSVERGEQY
J: TRBJ2-3; size: .; V: TRBV5-4; CDR3: ASSLGGGGSTDTQY
J: TRBJ2-2; size: .; V: TRBV7-6; CDR3: ASSLGGTSGNTGELF